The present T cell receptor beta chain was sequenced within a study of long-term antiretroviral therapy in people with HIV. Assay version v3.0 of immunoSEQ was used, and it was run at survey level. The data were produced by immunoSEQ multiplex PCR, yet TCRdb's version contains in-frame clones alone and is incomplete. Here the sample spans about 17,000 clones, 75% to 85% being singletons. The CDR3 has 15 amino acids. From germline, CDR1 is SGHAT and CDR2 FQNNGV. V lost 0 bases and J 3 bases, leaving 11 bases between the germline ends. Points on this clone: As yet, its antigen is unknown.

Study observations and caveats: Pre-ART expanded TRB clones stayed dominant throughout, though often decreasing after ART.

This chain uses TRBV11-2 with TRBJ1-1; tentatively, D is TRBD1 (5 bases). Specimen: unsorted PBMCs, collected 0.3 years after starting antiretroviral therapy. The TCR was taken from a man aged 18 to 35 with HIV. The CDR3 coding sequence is TGTGCCAGCAGCTTAGAACCAGGGTTAGACACTGAAGCTTTCTTT. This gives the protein CASSLEPGLDTEAFF.